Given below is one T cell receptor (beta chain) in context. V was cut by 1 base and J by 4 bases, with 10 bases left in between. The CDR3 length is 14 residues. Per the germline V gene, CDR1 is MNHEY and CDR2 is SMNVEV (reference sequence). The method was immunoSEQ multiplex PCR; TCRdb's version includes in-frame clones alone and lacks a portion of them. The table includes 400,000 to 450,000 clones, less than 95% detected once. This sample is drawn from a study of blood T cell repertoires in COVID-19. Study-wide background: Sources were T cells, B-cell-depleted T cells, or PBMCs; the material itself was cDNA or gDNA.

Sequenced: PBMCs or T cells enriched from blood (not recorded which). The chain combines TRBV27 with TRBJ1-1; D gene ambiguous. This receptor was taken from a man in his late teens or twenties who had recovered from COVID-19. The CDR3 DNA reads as TGTGCCAGCAGTTTATTCCAAACGGGCACTGAAGCTTTCTTT. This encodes CASSLFQTGTEAFF.